This T cell receptor beta chain was retrieved from a study of T cell repertoires in aging, cancer and after chemotherapy. Study-level information: Donors were grouped into six age bands spanning 30 or younger through 70 or older.

Rearranged V-D-J TRB sequences were amplified with a mixed TRB-A/B primer pool. TCRdb called the multiplex PCR reads again in MiXCR, with one record for every CDR3 protein. The table includes about 6,100 distinct CDR3 sequences, about 30% detected once. A word on this clonotype: Its target is unknown.

The ends were cut back, 8 bases at V and 0 bases at J, with 8 bases in the middle. CDR3 size: 12 residues. The template was genomic DNA from peripheral blood, not RNA. General study points: Median generation probability rose over the chemotherapy interval in each cancer cohort, suggesting rebound thymic output. In hematological cancer patients, infiltrated lymphoid organs may have impaired thymic emigration or peripheral T cell expansion. Untreated cancer patients had significantly lower blood TCR diversity than age-matched healthy donors.

Sequencing was carried out using blood. The source is a human donor with a blood cancer. The gene calls are TRBV12-3 or TRBV12-4 and TRBJ2-7; D is uncertain. The CDR3: CASPRSSYEQYF. CDR3 in DNA: TGTGCCAGCCCCAGGAGCTCCTACGAGCAGTACTTC.